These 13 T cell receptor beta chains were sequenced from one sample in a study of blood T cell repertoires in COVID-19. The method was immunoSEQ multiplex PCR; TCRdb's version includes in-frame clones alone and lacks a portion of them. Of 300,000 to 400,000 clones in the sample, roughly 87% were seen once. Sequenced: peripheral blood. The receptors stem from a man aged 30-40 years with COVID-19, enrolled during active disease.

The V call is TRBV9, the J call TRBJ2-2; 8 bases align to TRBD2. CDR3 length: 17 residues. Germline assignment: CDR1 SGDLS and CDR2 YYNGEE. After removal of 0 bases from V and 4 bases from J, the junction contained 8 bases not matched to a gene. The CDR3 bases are TGTGCCAGCAGCGTAGACCTAAGCGGGGGCCTCACCGGGGAGCTGTTTTTT. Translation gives CASSVDLSGGLTGELFF.

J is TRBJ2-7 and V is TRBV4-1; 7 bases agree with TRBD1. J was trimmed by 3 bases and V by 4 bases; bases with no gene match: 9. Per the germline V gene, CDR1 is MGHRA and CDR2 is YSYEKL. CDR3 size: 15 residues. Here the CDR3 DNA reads TGCGCCAGCAGCCTTCAGACAGGGCACAGCTACGAGCAGTACTTC. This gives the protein CASSLQTGHSYEQYF.

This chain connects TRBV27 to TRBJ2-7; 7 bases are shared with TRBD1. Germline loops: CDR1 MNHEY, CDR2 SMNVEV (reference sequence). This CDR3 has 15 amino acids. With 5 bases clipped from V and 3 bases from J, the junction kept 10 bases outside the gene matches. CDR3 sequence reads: CASSVWTGLDYEQYF. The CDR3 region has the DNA TGTGCCAGCAGTGTATGGACAGGACTCGACTACGAGCAGTACTTC.

CDR3 region: CASSDAGTGGEKLFF. Written as DNA, the CDR3 is TGTGCCAGCAGTGATGCCGGGACAGGGGGTGAAAAACTGTTTTTT. The V call is TRBV25-1, the J call TRBJ1-4; 11 bases align to TRBD1. Trimming at V came to 3 bases and at J to 7 bases, leaving 4 bases not matched to a gene. The CDR3 is 15 residues long. CDR1 is MGHDK, CDR2 SYGVNS, per germline.

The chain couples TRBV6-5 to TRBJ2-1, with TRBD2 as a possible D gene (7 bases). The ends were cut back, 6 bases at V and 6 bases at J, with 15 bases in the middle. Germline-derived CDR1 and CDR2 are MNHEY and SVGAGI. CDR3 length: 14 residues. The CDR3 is CASSAGASINEQFF. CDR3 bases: TGTGCCAGCAGCGCGGGGGCATCGATCAATGAGCAGTTCTTC.

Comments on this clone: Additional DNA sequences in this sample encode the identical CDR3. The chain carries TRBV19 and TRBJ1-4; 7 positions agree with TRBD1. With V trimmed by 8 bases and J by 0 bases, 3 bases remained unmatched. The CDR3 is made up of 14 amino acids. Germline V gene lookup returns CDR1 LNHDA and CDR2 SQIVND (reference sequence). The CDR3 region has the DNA TGTGCCAGTCGACAGGGTGCAACTAATGAAAAACTGTTTTTT. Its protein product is CASRQGATNEKLFF. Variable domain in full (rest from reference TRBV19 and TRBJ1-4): DGGITQSPKYLFRKEGQNVTLSCEQNLNHDAMYWYRQDPGQGLRLIYYSQIVNDFQKGDIAEGYSVSREKKESFPLTVTSAQKNPTAFYLCASRQGATNEKLFFGSGTQLSVL.

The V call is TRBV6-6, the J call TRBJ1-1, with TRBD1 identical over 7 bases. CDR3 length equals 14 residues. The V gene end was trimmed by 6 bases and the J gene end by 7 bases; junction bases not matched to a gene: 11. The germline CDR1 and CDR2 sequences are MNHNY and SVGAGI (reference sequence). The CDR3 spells CASSPGQVVIEAFF. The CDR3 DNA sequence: TGTGCCAGCAGCCCAGGACAGGTTGTAATTGAAGCTTTCTTT.

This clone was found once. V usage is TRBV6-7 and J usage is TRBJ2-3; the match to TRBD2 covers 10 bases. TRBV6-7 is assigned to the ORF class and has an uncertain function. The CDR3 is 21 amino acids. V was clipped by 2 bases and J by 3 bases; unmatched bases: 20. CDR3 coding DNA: TGTGCCAGCAGTTACGGACCCGATGAGCGGGGGGGCCAAGAGGTGACAGATACGCAGTATTTT. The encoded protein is CASSYGPDERGGQEVTDTQYF.

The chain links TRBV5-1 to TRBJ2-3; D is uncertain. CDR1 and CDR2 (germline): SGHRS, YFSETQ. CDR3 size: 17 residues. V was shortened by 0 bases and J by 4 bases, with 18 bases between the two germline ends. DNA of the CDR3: TGCGCCAGCAGCTTGGGTCCCCGGTTCTCCTCCCCAGATACGCAGTATTTT. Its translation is CASSLGPRFSSPDTQYF.

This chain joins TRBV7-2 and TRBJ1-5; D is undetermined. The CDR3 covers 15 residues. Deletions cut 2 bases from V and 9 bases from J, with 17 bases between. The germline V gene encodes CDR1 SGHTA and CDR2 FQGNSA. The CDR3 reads CASSLSRGGWRPQHF. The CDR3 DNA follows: TGTGCCAGCAGCTTAAGTCGTGGAGGGTGGAGGCCCCAGCATTTT.

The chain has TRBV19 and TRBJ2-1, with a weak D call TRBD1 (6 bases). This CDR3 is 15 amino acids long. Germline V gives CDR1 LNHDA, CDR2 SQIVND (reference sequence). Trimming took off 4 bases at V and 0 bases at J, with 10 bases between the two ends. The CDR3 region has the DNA TGTGCCAGTAGTAAACAGGGTGGCTCCTACAATGAGCAGTTCTTC. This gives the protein CASSKQGGSYNEQFF.

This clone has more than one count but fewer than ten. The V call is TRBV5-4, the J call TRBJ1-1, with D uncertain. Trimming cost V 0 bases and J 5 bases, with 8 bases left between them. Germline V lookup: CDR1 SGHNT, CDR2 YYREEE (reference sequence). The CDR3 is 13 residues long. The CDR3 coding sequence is TGTGCCAGCAGCTTGGGGAGGAAGACTGAAGCTTTCTTT. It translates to CASSLGRKTEAFF. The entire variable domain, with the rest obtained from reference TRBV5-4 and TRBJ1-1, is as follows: ETGVTQSPTHLIKTRGQQVTLRCSSQSGHNTVSWYQQALGQGPQFIFQYYREEENGRGNFPPRFSGLQFPNYSSELNVNALELDDSALYLCASSLGRKTEAFFGQGTRLTVV.

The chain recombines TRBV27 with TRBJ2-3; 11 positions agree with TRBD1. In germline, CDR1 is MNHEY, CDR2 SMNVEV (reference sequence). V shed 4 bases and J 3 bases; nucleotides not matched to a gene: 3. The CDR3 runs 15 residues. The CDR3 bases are TGTGCCAGCAGTTGGGACAGGGGGGTGACAGATACGCAGTATTTT. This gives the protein CASSWDRGVTDTQYF.